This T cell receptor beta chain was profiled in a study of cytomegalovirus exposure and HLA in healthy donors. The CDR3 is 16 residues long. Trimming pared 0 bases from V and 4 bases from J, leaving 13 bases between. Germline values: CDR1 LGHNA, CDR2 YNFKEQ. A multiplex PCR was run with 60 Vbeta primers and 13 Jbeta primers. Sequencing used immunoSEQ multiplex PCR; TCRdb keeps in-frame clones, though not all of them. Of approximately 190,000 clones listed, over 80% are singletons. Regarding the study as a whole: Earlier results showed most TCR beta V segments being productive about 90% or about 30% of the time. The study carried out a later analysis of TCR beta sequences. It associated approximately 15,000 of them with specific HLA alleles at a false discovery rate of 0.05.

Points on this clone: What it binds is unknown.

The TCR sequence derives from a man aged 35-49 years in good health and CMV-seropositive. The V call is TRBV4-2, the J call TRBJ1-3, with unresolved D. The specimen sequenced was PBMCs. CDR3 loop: CASSQDLTIRGNTIYF. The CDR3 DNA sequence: TGTGCCAGCAGCCAAGATCTCACGATACGGGGAAACACCATATATTTT.